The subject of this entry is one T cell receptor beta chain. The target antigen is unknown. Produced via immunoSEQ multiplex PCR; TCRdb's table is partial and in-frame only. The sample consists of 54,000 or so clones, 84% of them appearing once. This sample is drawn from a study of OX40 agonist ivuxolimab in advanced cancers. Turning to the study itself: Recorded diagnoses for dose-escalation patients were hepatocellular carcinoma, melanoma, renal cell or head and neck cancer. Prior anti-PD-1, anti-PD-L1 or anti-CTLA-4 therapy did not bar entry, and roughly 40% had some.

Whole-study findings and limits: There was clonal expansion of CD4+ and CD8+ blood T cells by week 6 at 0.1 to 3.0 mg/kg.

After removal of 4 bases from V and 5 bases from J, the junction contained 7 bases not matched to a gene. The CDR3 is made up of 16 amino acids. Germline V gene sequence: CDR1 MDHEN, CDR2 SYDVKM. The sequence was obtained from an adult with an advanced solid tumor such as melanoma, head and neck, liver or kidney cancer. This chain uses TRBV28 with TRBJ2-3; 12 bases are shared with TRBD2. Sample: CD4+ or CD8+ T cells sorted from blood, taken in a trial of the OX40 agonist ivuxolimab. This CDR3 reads CASSSLAGGQIDTQYF. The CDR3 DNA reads TGTGCCAGCAGTTCCCTAGCGGGGGGGCAGATAGATACGCAGTATTTT.